These T cell receptor beta chains were read from a single sample in a study of memory CD4+ T cells and cytomegalovirus serostatus. Libraries were prepared by immunoSEQ multiplex PCR; TCRdb keeps only in-frame clonotypes and omits some of them. Seen here are tens of thousands of clones, approximately 84% observed once, and the top ten hold less than 0.6%. The sequenced sample was memory CD4+ T cells from blood. The receptors come from an adult in good health and CMV-seronegative. CDR3s include the opening cysteine and the closing phenylalanine or tryptophan. A D gene is named only where the DNA matches it firmly. The size of a clone is reported for some rows only, either as once, few or many, or as a class for expanded clones.

>16|NA|TRBJ1-1|TRBV7-8|NA
TGTGCCAGCAGCTTACGAGGGTCGTTCATGAACACTGAAGCTTTCTTT
CASSLRGSFMNTEAFF
>14|NA|TRBJ1-5|TRBV6-6|NA
TGTGCCAGCAGTTACGTAGATCCAAATCAGCCCCAGCATTTT
CASSYVDPNQPQHF
>15|NA|TRBJ2-1|TRBV29-1|NA
TGCAGCGTTGAAGAAGGGGAGAGCTCCTACAATGAGCAGTTCTTC
CSVEEGESSYNEQFF
>14|TRBD1|TRBJ1-5|TRBV6-6|NA
TGTGCCAGCAGTTACGCGGACAGGGTAGAGCCCCAGCATTTT
CASSYADRVEPQHF
>19|TRBD1|TRBJ1-2|TRBV11-2|few
TGTGCCAGCAGCCCTATTAGGGACAGGGGTATAGGAGCTAACTATGGCTACACCTTC
CASSPIRDRGIGANYGYTF
>17|NA|TRBJ2-5|TRBV7-8|NA
TGTGCCAGCAGCTTAGTAGGGGGGTCAGCAACTCAAGAGACCCAGTACTTC
CASSLVGGSATQETQYF
>15|TRBD1|TRBJ2-7|TRBV7-9|NA
TGTGCCAGCAGCTCTGATCGGGACAGGGTCTACGAGCAGTACTTC
CASSSDRDRVYEQYF
>13|NA|TRBJ1-1|TRBV7-8|NA
TGTGCCAGCAGCTGGGGCGGGGAGACTGAAGCTTTCTTT
CASSWGGETEAFF
>14|NA|TRBJ1-5|TRBV19|NA
TGTGCCAGTACCAGAAAAGGGGGCAATCAGCCCCAGCATTTT
CASTRKGGNQPQHF
>11|NA|TRBJ2-5|TRBV2|NA
TGTGCCAGCAAGTTACAAGAGACCCAGTACTTC
CASKLQETQYF
>16|NA|TRBJ2-1|TRBV2|NA
TGTGCCAGCAGTGAGAGAGACGGTCACCCCCTCAATGAGCAGTTCTTC
CASSERDGHPLNEQFF
>12|NA|TRBJ1-1|TRBV5-3|few
TGTGCCACGGGGACGATAGAAACTGAAGCTTTCTTT
CATGTIETEAFF
>19|TRBD1|TRBJ2-7|TRBV4-1|NA
TGCGCCAGCAGCCGAGAATTACAATCAGGGACAGGCGTCTCTTACGAGCAGTACTTC
CASSRELQSGTGVSYEQYF
>13|NA|TRBJ1-4|TRBV2|NA
TGTGCCAGCAGTAGAGGGGAGAATGAAAAACTGTTTTTT
CASSRGENEKLFF
>14|NA|TRBJ1-3|TRBV5-6|NA
TGTGCCAGCAGCCGATGGGACGGTGGAAACACCATATATTTT
CASSRWDGGNTIYF
>15|TRBD2|TRBJ2-2|TRBV5-6|NA
TGTGCCAGCAGCCTAGCGGAAACGAACACCGGGGAGCTGTTTTTT
CASSLAETNTGELFF